These 13 T cell receptor beta chains were all obtained from the same sample, sequenced in a study of T cell responses to AZD1222 COVID-19 vaccine. Produced via immunoSEQ multiplex PCR; TCRdb's table is partial and in-frame only. The repertoire includes 75,000 to 90,000 clones, approximately 85% of them detected once, and roughly 3.2% sits in the top ten. The source was peripheral blood, collected 28 days after the second AZD1222 dose. The receptors originated from an adult who received the AZD1222 COVID-19 vaccine.

The chain combines TRBV12-3 or TRBV12-4 with TRBJ1-2; 9 bases fit TRBD1. V dropped 7 bases and J dropped 8; count of bases not matched to a gene: 5. This CDR3 spans 12 amino acids. For the CDR3, the DNA is TGTGCCAGCATTAGGACAGGGGAGGGCTACACCTTC. Protein sequence: CASIRTGEGYTF.

The chain recombines TRBV27 with TRBJ2-7; 12 bases are a match to TRBD2. The germline gives CDR1 MNHEY, CDR2 SMNVEV (reference sequence). The CDR3 spans 16 residues. J lost 2 bases, V lost 5 bases, and 7 bases had no gene match. The chain's CDR3 is CASSGLAGTLPYEQYF. The DNA of the CDR3 is TGTGCCAGCAGTGGACTAGCGGGAACGCTTCCCTACGAGCAGTACTTC.

V is TRBV12-3 or TRBV12-4 and J is TRBJ1-1; unclear D gene. This CDR3 has 13 amino acids. V gave up 3 bases and J gave up 3 bases, with 8 bases separating them. CDR3 loop: CASSFGEDTEAFF. CDR3 nucleotide sequence: TGTGCCAGCAGTTTTGGTGAGGACACTGAAGCTTTCTTT.

The V and J genes are TRBV12-3 or TRBV12-4 and TRBJ2-7, with D hard to call. The CDR3 contains 13 residues. The V end was cut by 6 bases, the J end by 1 base, with 10 bases between. The CDR3 DNA reads TGTGCCAGCAGCGCATTAGGGTCCTACGAGCAGTACTTC. Translated: CASSALGSYEQYF.

The chain has TRBV2 and TRBJ1-6; the D is unclear. This CDR3 is 12 amino acids long. V was clipped by 1 base and J by 9 bases, with 4 bases between them. The germline CDR1 and CDR2 sequences are SNHLY and FYNNEI. The CDR3 reads CASSEVGSPLHF. CDR3 nucleotides: TGTGCCAGCAGTGAAGTAGGTTCACCCCTCCACTTT.

In the case of this clone: The junction does not match germline at one end; this may be a read error. The V and J genes are TRBV11-1 and TRBJ1-2; D unresolved. CDR3 size: 17 residues. Germline V gene lookup returns CDR1 SGHAT and CDR2 FQDESV (reference sequence). CDR3 loop: CASSLARGSSENYGYTF. In nucleotides, the CDR3 is TGTGCCAGCAGCCTAGCCCGAGGGTCCTCAGAGAACTATGGCTACACCTTC.

This clone was detected a few times. The chain combines TRBV3-1 (or the pseudogene TRBV3-2) with TRBJ2-7, with 9 bases aligning to TRBD1. The germline V gene encodes CDR1 LGHDT and CDR2 YNNKEL (reference sequence). This CDR3 has 14 amino acids. After removal of 6 bases from V and 7 bases from J, the junction contained 10 bases not matched to a gene. The CDR3 DNA is TGTGCCAGCAGGGCGGTGACAGGGGGAGGGGAGCAGTACTTC. As protein: CASRAVTGGGEQYF.

This chain connects TRBV11-2 to TRBJ1-1; 7 nucleotides match TRBD1. There are 14 residues in the CDR3. The J segment lost 3 bases and the V segment lost 5 bases, leaving 6 bases of the junction unmatched. CDR1 SGHAT and CDR2 FQNNGV come from the germline V gene. CDR3 region: CASSVRDRHTEAFF. In DNA, the CDR3 is TGTGCCAGCAGCGTCCGGGACAGACACACTGAAGCTTTCTTT.

The chain carries TRBV6-1 and TRBJ1-1, with D unclear. Trimming shortened V by 2 bases and J by 8 bases, and 6 bases separated the two germline ends. The germline gives CDR1 MNHNS, CDR2 SASEGT. There are 11 residues in the CDR3. This CDR3 reads CASSERAEAFF. In DNA, the CDR3 is TGTGCCAGCAGTGAACGCGCGGAAGCTTTCTTT.

This chain uses TRBV6-1 with TRBJ1-5; no firm D call. CDR1 MNHNS and CDR2 SASEGT come from the germline V gene. The CDR3 covers 17 residues. The V gene lost 0 bases and the J gene lost 0 bases, with 12 bases spanning the gap. CDR3 sequence (DNA): TGTGCCAGCAGTGAAGCGGAGGACGGGTATAGCAATCAGCCCCAGCATTTT. Encoded protein: CASSEAEDGYSNQPQHF.

This chain's CDR3 is CASSLAGSGNTIYF. The DNA for the CDR3 is TGTGCCAGCAGCTTAGCGGGTTCCGGAAACACCATATATTTT. The chain employs TRBV7-3 and TRBJ1-3; unclear D gene. CDR1 is SGHTA, CDR2 FQGTGA, per germline. There are 14 residues in the CDR3. The V end lost 2 bases, the J end lost 4 bases, and 9 bases lay between the germline ends.

The rearrangement joins TRBV9 to TRBJ2-2, with 7 bases identical to TRBD2. The CDR3 has 14 residues. The V gene's germline CDR1 is SGDLS and CDR2 YYNGEE. V shed 0 bases, J shed 6 bases, and the junction held 2 bases outside the gene matches. In DNA form, the CDR3 reads TGTGCCAGCAGCGTAGCGGGGGGATCCGGGGAGCTGTTTTTT. Protein sequence: CASSVAGGSGELFF.

The chain has TRBV14 and TRBJ2-3; 11 bases line up with TRBD2. There are 15 residues in the CDR3. The V segment lost 4 bases and the J segment 5 bases; nucleotides outside the gene matches: 5. Germline V lookup: CDR1 SGHDN, CDR2 FVKESK. For the CDR3, the DNA is TGTGCCAGCAGCCTCGGACTAGCGGGCGTAGATACGCAGTATTTT. Translating gives CASSLGLAGVDTQYF.